This TCR beta chain was observed in a study of blood T cells in healthy people across ages. Regarding the study as a whole: Donors of long life had a larger count of naive CD4+ cells and greater diversity than aged donors. One million T cells yielded diversity estimates that were considered underestimates. Age showed a roughly linear inverse relationship with TCR beta diversity per million T cells.

As to this clonotype: The antigen is undetermined.

This CDR3 has 14 amino acids. Germline V gene lookup returns CDR1 SEHNR and CDR2 FQNEAQ (reference sequence). Trimming took 5 bases from V and 5 from J, leaving 15 bases between them. A second PCR, run for about 6 to 11 cycles, used a sample-barcoded 5' primer plus a J-beta primer mix. TCRdb re-derived calls from the 5' RACE reads in MiXCR, one entry per CDR3 protein. The table lists approximately 770,000 distinct CDR3 sequences, over 45% of them singletons. The V and J genes are TRBV7-9 and TRBJ2-5, with D perhaps matching TRBD1 (5 bases). What was sequenced was blood. The receptor was isolated from a man aged 30 to 45 in good health. CDR3 loop: CASSPFQGVETQYF. DNA of the CDR3: TGTGCCAGCAGCCCCTTCCAGGGCGTGGAGACCCAGTACTTC.